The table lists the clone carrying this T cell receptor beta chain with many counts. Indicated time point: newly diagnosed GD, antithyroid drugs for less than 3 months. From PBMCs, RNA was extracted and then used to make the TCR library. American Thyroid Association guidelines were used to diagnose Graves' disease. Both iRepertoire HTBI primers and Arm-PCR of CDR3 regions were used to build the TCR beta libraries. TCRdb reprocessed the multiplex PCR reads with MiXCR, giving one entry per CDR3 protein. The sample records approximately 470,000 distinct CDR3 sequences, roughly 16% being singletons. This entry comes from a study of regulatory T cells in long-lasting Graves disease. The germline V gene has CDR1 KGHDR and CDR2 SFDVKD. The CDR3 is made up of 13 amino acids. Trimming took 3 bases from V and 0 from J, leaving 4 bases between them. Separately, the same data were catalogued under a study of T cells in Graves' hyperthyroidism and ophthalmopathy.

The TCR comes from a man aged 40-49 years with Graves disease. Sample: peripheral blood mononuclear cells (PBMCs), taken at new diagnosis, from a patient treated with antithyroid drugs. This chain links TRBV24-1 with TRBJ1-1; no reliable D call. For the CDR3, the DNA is TGTGCCACCAGTGATCTGATGAACACTGAAGCTTTCTTT. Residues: CATSDLMNTEAFF.